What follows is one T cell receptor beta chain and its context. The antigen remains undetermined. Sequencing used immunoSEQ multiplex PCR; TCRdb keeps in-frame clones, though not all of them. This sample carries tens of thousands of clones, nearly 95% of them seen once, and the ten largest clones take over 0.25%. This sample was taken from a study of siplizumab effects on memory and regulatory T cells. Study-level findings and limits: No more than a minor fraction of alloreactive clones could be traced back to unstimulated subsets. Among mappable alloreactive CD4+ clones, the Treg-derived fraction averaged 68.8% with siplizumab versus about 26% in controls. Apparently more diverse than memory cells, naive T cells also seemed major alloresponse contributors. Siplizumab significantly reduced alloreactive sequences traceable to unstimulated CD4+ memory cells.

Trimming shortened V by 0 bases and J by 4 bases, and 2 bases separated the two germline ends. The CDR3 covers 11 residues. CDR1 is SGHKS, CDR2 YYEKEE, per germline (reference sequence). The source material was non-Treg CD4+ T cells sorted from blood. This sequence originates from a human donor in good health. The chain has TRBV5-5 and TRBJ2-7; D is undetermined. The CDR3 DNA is TGTGCCAGCAGCTTGGTTTACGAGCAGTACTTC. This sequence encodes CASSLVYEQYF.